This TCR beta chain was obtained from a study of graft-versus-host responses after intestinal transplantation. Study summary: Recipients across the board were started on anti-thymocyte globulin induction, then kept on tacrolimus and steroids for around three years. Study-level points and caveats: GvH clones were found in recipient marrow; some appeared first in ileum or blood.

On this clone itself: Its target is not known.

The CDR3 runs to 14 residues. Trimming removed 0 bases from V and 8 bases from J, with 10 bases in between. The germline gives CDR1 LGHNA, CDR2 YNFKEQ. TCRdb keeps only in-frame clones here, not all; method: immunoSEQ multiplex PCR. The data contain around 110,000 clones, about 91% of them singletons. The chain links TRBV4-2 to TRBJ2-2; no definite D call. This receptor was identified in a human donor who was the organ donor for an intestinal transplant. The sample here was unstimulated CD4+ T cells sorted from spleen or lymph node cells, taken before transplant. The CDR3 here is CASSQDRSGGELFF. Here the CDR3 DNA reads TGTGCCAGCAGCCAAGATAGAAGTGGGGGGGAGCTGTTTTTT.